This T cell receptor beta chain was captured by sequencing in a study of T cell responses to AZD1222 COVID-19 vaccine. Overall study findings and caveats: Regions left unmutated in variants are reportedly the target of nearly half of spike-specific TCRs. Repertoires were obtained solely post-peak T cell response.

This CDR3 has 14 residues. V lost 3 bases and J lost 3, with 11 bases in between. The V gene's germline CDR1 is SSHAT and CDR2 FNYEAQ (reference sequence). With respect to this clone: As yet, its antigen is unknown.

Sequencing used immunoSEQ multiplex PCR; TCRdb keeps in-frame clones, though not all of them. The sample shows 150,000 to 200,000 clones, approximately 90% of them seen only once. Second-dose groups at about 4 or about 12 weeks were pooled. The V call is TRBV7-7, the J call TRBJ2-5; D uncertain. The sequence was collected from an adult who received the AZD1222 COVID-19 vaccine. This specimen was peripheral blood, taken 28 days after the second AZD1222 dose. The CDR3 loop reads CASSFGPPKETQYF. In nucleotides, the CDR3 is TGTGCCAGCAGCTTCGGGCCCCCCAAAGAGACCCAGTACTTC.